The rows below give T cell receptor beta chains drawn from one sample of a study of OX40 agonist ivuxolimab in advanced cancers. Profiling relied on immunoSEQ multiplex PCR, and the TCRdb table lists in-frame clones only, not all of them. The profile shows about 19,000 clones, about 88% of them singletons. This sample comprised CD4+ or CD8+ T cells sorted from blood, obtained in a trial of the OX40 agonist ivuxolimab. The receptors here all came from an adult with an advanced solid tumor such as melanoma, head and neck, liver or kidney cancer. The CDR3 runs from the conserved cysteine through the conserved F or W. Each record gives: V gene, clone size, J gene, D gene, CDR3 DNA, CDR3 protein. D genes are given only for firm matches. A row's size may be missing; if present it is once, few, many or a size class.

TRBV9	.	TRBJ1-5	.	TGTGCCAGCAGCGTAACCAGTAATCAGCCCCAGCATTTT	CASSVTSNQPQHF
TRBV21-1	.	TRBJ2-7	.	TGTGCCACTCACTCCCAGGGTTCCTACGAGCAGTACTTC	CATHSQGSYEQYF
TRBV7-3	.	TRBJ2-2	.	TGTGCCAGCAGCTACGACCCGACGGACACCGGGGAGCTGTTTTTT	CASSYDPTDTGELFF
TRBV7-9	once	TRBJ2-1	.	TGTGCCAGCAGTTCCCTTGAAAGTGAGCAGTTCTTC	CASSSLESEQFF
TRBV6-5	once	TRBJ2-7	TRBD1	TGTGCCAGCAGTTACAGGGACAGTTCCTACGAGCAGTACTTC	CASSYRDSSYEQYF
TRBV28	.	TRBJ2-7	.	TGTGCCAGCAGTTCAACACTATTCACCTACGAGCAGTACTTC	CASSSTLFTYEQYF
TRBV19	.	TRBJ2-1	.	TGTGCCGGTCTTTTGAGCTCCTACAATGAGCAGTTCTTC	CAGLLSSYNEQFF
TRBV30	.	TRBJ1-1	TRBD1	TGTGCCTGGGGACAGGCTCTTGAAGCTTTCTTT	CAWGQALEAFF
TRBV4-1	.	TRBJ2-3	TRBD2	TGCGCCAGCAGCCTTTTTCTAGCGGGAGTCACAGATACGCAGTATTTT	CASSLFLAGVTDTQYF
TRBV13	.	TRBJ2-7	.	TGTGCCAGCAGCTGGGGGGCTAGCACTAACGAGCAGTACTTC	CASSWGASTNEQYF
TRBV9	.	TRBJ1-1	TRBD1	TGTGCCAGCAGCCCAGGGGGGAACACTGAAGCTTTCTTT	CASSPGGNTEAFF
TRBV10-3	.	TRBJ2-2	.	TGTGCCATCTGGGATACCGGGGAGCTGTTTTTT	CAIWDTGELFF
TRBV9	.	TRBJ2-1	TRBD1	TGTGCCAGCAGCCCCATGGGACAGGGGCCTTACAATGAGCAGTTCTTC	CASSPMGQGPYNEQFF
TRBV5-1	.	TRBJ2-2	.	TGCGCCAGCAGCTGGAACACCGGGGAGCTGTTTTTT	CASSWNTGELFF
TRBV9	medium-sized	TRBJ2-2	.	TGTGCCAGCGGGGCGAACACCGGGGAGCTGTTTTTT	CASGANTGELFF
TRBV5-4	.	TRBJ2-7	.	TGTGCCAGCAGCTACGGGCCACAGGGCGAGCAGTACTTC	CASSYGPQGEQYF
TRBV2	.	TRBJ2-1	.	TGTGCCAGCAGTGTTGACGAGGGCAGTGAGCAGTTCTTC	CASSVDEGSEQFF
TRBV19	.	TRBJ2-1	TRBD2	TGTGCCAGTCAGACTAGCGTCGGGGAGCAGTTCTTC	CASQTSVGEQFF
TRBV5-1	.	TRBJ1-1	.	TGCGCCAGCAGCTTGGGGTATGAAGCTTTCTTT	CASSLGYEAFF
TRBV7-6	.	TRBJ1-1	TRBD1	TGTGCCAGCAGCCGGGGACAGGGGTTCACTGAAGCTTTCTTT	CASSRGQGFTEAFF
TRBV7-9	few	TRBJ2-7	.	TGTGCCAGCAGCTTAGGCGAGCAGTACTTC	CASSLGEQYF
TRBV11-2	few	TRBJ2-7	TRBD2	TGTGCCAGCAGCTTAAGTTCATTTGGACTAGCGGGTCTCGAGCAGTACTTC	CASSLSSFGLAGLEQYF
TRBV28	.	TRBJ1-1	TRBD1	TGTGCCAGCAGTCTGACAGGGGAGAACACTGAAGCTTTCTTT	CASSLTGENTEAFF
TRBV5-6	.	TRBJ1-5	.	TGTGCCAGCAGCCTTTGGACAAGTTACAATCAGCCCCAGCATTTT	CASSLWTSYNQPQHF
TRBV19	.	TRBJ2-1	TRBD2	TGTGCCAGTAGGTCGGGACTAGCGGACTACAATGAGCAGTTCTTC	CASRSGLADYNEQFF
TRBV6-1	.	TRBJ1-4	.	TGTGCCAGCAGTGAAACAGGTGCAACTAATGAAAAACTGTTTTTT	CASSETGATNEKLFF
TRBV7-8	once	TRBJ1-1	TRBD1	TGTGCCAGCAGCTTTTACGGGACAGGGCCACCGGGAGCTTTCTTT	CASSFYGTGPPGAFF
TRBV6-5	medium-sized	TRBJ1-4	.	TGTGCCAGCAGTTACTCGATCCGGTCCGCAAAACTGTTTTTT	CASSYSIRSAKLFF
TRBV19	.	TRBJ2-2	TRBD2	TGTGCCAGTAGTATGACCGCACTAGCGGGGGGTACCGGGGAGCTGTTTTTT	CASSMTALAGGTGELFF
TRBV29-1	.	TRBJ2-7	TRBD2	TGCAGCGTGGTTAGCGGGATCTTCGAGCAGTACTTC	CSVVSGIFEQYF